These 5 T cell receptor beta chains were all obtained from the same sample, sequenced in a study of T-cell memory formation after mild COVID-19. MiXCR, run by TCRdb on the 5' RACE reads, gives a single entry per CDR3 protein. Among 85,000 to 120,000 distinct CDR3 sequences listed, about an eighth were seen once. Sample: PBMCs or a T cell subset sorted from them (not recorded which). All receptors come from an adult woman who had mild COVID-19 (a few samples of this study predate the infection). Cell type and time point are not known.

This clonotype was observed a handful of times. V gene TRBV12-3 or TRBV12-4 combines with J gene TRBJ2-3, with D perhaps TRBD2 (9 bases). The CDR3 loop spans 15 amino acids. The V end was cut by 6 bases, the J end by 7 bases, with 20 bases between. The CDR3 sequence is CASSQGASGINTQYF. CDR3 nucleotide sequence: TGTGCCAGCAGCCAGGGGGCTAGCGGGATAAATACGCAGTATTTT.

J is TRBJ2-1 and V is TRBV3-1, with D tentatively TRBD1 (5 bases). CDR1 and CDR2 (germline): LGHDT, YNNKEL (reference sequence). V lost 4 bases and J lost 6, with 19 bases in between. The CDR3 is made up of 16 amino acids. DNA of the CDR3: TGTGCCAGCAGCCGCATAGGGGAATCGAGGCTCAATGAGCAGTTCTTC. The encoded protein is CASSRIGESRLNEQFF.

The J gene is TRBJ2-1, the V gene TRBV29-1; a possible D gene is TRBD2 (6 bases). Trimming removed 3 bases at V and 3 bases at J, with 21 bases between. Germline assignment: CDR1 SQVTM and CDR2 ANQGSEA. The CDR3 has 17 amino acids. The CDR3, as DNA: TGCAGCGTTGAGCACCCTCGGGTAGCGGATTACTACAATGAGCAGTTCTTC. Its translation: CSVEHPRVADYYNEQFF.

This clonotype was counted a few times. The rearrangement links TRBV12-3 or TRBV12-4 to TRBJ2-6; D uncertain. The CDR3 contains 16 residues. V lost 1 base to trimming and J lost 1 base, with 8 bases between them. The CDR3 region is CASSLEGPSGANVLTF. The CDR3 region has the DNA TGTGCCAGCAGTTTAGAAGGTCCGTCTGGGGCCAACGTCCTGACTTTC.

V usage is TRBV7-9 and J usage is TRBJ2-7, with a tentative D call TRBD2 (6 bases). Germline CDR1 and CDR2: SEHNR and FQNEAQ (reference sequence). This CDR3 comprises 14 residues. V dropped 3 bases and J dropped 6 bases, with 15 bases sitting between them. The DNA of the CDR3 is TGTGCCAGCAGCTTCACGGGGGACGGGGTCGAGCAGTACTTC. This sequence encodes CASSFTGDGVEQYF. Variable domain in full (rest from reference TRBV7-9 and TRBJ2-7): DTGVSQNPRHKITKRGQNVTFRCDPISEHNRLYWYRQTLGQGPEFLTYFQNEAQLEKSRLLSDRFSAERPKGSFSTLEIQRTEQGDSAMYLCASSFTGDGVEQYFGPGTRLTVT.